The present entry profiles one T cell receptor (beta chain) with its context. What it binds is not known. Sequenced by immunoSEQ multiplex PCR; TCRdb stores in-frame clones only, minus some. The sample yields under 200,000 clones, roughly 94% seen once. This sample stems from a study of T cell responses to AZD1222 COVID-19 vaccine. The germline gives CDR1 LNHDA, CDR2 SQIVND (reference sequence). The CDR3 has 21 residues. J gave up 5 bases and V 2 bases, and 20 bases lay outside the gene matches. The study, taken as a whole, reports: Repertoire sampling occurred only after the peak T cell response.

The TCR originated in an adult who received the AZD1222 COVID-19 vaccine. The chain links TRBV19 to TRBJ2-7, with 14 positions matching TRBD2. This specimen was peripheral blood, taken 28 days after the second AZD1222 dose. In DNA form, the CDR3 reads TGTGCCAGTAGTATACACCCGGCTTCCAGACTAGCGGGAGGGCTGTTCGACGAGCAGTACTTC. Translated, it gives CASSIHPASRLAGGLFDEQYF.